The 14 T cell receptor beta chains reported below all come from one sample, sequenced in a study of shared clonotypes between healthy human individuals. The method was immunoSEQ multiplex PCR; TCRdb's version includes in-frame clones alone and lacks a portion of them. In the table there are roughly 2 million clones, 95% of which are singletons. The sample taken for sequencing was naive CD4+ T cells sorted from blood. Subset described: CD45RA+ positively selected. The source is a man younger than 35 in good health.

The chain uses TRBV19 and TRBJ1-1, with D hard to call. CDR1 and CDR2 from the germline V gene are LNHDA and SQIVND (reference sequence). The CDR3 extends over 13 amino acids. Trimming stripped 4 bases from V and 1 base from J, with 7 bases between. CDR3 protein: CASSTQENTEAFF. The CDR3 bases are TGTGCCAGTAGTACCCAGGAGAACACTGAAGCTTTCTTT. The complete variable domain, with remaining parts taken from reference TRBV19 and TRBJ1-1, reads DGGITQSPKYLFRKEGQNVTLSCEQNLNHDAMYWYRQDPGQGLRLIYYSQIVNDFQKGDIAEGYSVSREKKESFPLTVTSAQKNPTAFYLCASSTQENTEAFFGQGTRLTVV.

The chain's CDR3 is CASGFAGSSTDTQYF. CDR3 sequence (DNA): TGTGCTAGTGGTTTCGCCGGGTCCAGCACAGATACGCAGTATTTT. V and J are TRBV12-5 and TRBJ2-3; D uncertain. The CDR3 is 15 residues long. CDR1 is LGHNT, CDR2 FRNRAP, per germline. The V end was cut by 3 bases, the J end by 0 bases, with 10 bases between.

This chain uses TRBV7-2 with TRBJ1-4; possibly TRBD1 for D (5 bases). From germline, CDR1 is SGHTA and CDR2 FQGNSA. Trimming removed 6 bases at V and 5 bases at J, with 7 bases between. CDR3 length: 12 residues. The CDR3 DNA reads TGTGCCAGCAGGGACATGAATGAAAAACTGTTTTTT. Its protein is CASRDMNEKLFF.

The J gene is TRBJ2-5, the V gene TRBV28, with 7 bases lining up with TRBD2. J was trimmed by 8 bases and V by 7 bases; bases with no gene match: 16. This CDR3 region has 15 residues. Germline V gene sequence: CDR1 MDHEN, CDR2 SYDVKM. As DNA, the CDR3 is TGTGCCAGCACCCACGGGGAGGGAAGGCGGGTCACCCAGTACTTC. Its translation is CASTHGEGRRVTQYF.

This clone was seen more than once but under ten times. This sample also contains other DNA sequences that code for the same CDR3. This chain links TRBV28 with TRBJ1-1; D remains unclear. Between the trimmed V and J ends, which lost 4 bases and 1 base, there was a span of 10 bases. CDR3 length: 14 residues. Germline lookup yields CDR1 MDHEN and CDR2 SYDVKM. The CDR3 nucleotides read TGTGCCAGCAGTTCGGCCGGAGGGAACACTGAAGCTTTCTTT. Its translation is CASSSAGGNTEAFF.

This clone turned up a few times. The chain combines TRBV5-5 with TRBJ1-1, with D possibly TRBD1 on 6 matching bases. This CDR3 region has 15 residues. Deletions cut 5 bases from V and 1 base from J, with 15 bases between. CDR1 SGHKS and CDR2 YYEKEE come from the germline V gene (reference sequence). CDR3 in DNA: TGTGCCAGCAGAACAGGGATGAGCCGGAACACTGAAGCTTTCTTT. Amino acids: CASRTGMSRNTEAFF.

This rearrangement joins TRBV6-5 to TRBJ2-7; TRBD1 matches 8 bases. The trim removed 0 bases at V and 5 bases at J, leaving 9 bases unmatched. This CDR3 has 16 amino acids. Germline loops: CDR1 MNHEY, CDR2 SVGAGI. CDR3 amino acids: CASSYSARTGSNEQYF. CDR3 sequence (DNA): TGTGCCAGCAGTTACTCGGCTAGGACAGGGAGTAACGAGCAGTACTTC.

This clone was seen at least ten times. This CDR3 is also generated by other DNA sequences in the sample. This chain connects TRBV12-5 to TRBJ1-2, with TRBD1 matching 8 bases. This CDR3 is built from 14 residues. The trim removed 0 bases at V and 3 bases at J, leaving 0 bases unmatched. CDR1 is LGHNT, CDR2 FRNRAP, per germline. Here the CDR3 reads CASGLVQGDYGYTF. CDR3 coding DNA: TGTGCTAGTGGTTTGGTACAGGGGGACTATGGCTACACCTTC. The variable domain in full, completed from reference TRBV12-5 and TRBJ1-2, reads DARVTQTPRHKVTEMGQEVTMRCQPILGHNTVFWYRQTMMQGLELLAYFRNRAPLDDSGMPKDRFSAEMPDATLATLKIQPSEPRDSAVYFCASGLVQGDYGYTFGSGTRLTVV.

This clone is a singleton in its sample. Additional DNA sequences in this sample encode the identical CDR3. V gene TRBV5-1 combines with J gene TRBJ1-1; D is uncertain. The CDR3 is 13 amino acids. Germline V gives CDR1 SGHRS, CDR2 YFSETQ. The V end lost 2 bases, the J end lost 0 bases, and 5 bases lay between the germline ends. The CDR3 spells CASSFTLNTEAFF. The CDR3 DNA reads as TGCGCCAGCAGCTTTACTTTGAACACTGAAGCTTTCTTT.

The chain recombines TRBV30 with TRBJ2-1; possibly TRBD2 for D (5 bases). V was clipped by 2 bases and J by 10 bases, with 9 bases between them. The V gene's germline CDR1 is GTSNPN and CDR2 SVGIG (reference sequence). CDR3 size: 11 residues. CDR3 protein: CAWSFGLEQFF. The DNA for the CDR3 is TGTGCCTGGAGTTTCGGACTCGAGCAGTTCTTC.

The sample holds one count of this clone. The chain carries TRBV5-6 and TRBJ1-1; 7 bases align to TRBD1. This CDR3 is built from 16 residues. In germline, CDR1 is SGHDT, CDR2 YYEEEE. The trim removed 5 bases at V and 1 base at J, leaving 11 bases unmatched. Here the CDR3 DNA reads TGTGCCAGCAGTTTACAGGGGCTCTGGGAGAACACTGAAGCTTTCTTT. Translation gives CASSLQGLWENTEAFF.

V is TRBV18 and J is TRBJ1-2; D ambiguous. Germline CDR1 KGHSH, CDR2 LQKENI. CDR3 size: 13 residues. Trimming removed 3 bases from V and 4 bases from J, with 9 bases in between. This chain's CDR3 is CASSPEGAYGYTF. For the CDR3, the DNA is TGTGCCAGCTCACCGGAGGGCGCCTATGGCTACACCTTC.

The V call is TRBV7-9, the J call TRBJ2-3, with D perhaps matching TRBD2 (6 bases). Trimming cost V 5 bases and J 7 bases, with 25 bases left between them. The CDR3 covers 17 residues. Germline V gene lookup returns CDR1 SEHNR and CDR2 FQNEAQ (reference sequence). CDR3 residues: CASSPSGAAGTLNTQYF. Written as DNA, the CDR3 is TGTGCCAGCAGCCCCTCTGGGGCGGCGGGAACTTTAAATACGCAGTATTTT.

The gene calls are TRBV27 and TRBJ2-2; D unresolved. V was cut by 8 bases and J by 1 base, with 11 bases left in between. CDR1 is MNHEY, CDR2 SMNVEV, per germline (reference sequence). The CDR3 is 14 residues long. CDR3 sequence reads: CASQNSRNTGELFF. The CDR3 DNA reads TGTGCCAGCCAGAATTCCCGGAACACCGGGGAGCTGTTTTTT.